One sample yielded the 26 T cell receptor beta chains listed below, sequenced in a study of cytomegalovirus exposure and HLA in healthy donors. PCR involved 60 Vbeta and 13 Jbeta primers. This table comes from immunoSEQ multiplex PCR, and its TCRdb copy is limited to in-frame clones, with some not included. The sample includes 200,000 to 250,000 clones, about 86% of them seen just once. Sequenced: PBMCs. Every receptor here comes from an older woman in good health and CMV-seropositive.

This clone has just a few counts. The DNA for the CDR3 is TGTGCCAGCAGTGTCTTCGAGACAGGGAACGAAAAACTGTTTTTT. Translated, it gives CASSVFETGNEKLFF. The rearrangement links TRBV6-5 to TRBJ1-4, with 7 positions matching TRBD1. Germline V gives CDR1 MNHEY, CDR2 SVGAGI. With 5 bases clipped from V and 8 bases from J, the junction kept 11 bases outside the gene matches. The CDR3 covers 15 residues.

The genes are TRBV5-1 and TRBJ2-1; TRBD2 matches at 11 bases. The CDR3 length is 16 residues. CDR1 SGHRS and CDR2 YFSETQ come from the germline V gene. The junction had 4 bases not matched to a gene; V was cut back by 2 bases and J by 3 bases. CDR3 nucleotides: TGCGCCAGCAGCTTTGCCGGGACTAGCGGCTACAATGAGCAGTTCTTC. Translating gives CASSFAGTSGYNEQFF. Full variable domain (rest looked up from reference TRBV5-1 and TRBJ2-1): KAGVTQTPRYLIKTRGQQVTLSCSPISGHRSVSWYQQTPGQGLQFLFEYFSETQRNKGNFPGRFSGRQFSNSRSEMNVSTLELGDSALYLCASSFAGTSGYNEQFFGPGTRLTVL.

CDR3 nucleotide sequence: TGTGCCTGGAGTCAGGGGGTTTCTAATTCACCCCTCCACTTT. Its protein is CAWSQGVSNSPLHF. V and J are TRBV30 and TRBJ1-6, with 7 bases aligning to TRBD1. Germline CDR1 is GTSNPN and CDR2 is SVGIG (reference sequence). The CDR3 has 14 residues. The ends lost 2 bases at V and 6 bases at J; junction bases unmatched: 4. Full variable domain (rest looked up from reference TRBV30 and TRBJ1-6): SQTIHQWPATLVQPVGSPLSLECTVEGTSNPNLYWYRQAAGRGLQLLFYSVGIGQISSEVPQNLSASRPQDRQFILSSKKLLLSDSGFYLCAWSQGVSNSPLHFGNGTRLTVT.

The rearrangement uses TRBV10-3 and TRBJ2-1; 9 bases are a match to TRBD1. CDR3 length: 15 amino acids. After removal of 2 bases from V and 7 bases from J, the junction contained 6 bases not matched to a gene. CDR1 and CDR2 (germline): ENHRY, SYGVKD. The CDR3 region has the DNA TGTGCCATCAGTGAGAACAGACAGGGGGGGAATGAGCAGTTCTTC. Amino acids: CAISENRQGGNEQFF.

The chain links TRBV7-9 to TRBJ2-7, with no clear D. The ends were cut back, 3 bases at V and 7 bases at J, with 13 bases in the middle. The CDR3 totals 13 residues. CDR1 is SEHNR and CDR2 is FQNEAQ in the germline V gene (reference sequence). CDR3 sequence: CASSFPSREEQYF. Written as DNA, the CDR3 is TGTGCCAGCAGCTTCCCTTCTCGTGAGGAGCAGTACTTC.

The chain carries TRBV5-1 and TRBJ2-3; 10 positions agree with TRBD2. The CDR3 consists of 17 residues. CDR1 and CDR2 from the germline V gene are SGHRS and YFSETQ. The ends lost 0 bases at V and 2 bases at J; junction bases unmatched: 6. The CDR3 is CASSLDRLAGPTDTQYF. Here the CDR3 DNA reads TGCGCCAGCAGCTTGGATCGACTAGCGGGCCCCACAGATACGCAGTATTTT.

There are a few counts of this clone. The chain is built from TRBV6-1 and TRBJ2-7; possible D gene TRBD2, 5 bases. V lost 6 bases, J lost 1 base, and 13 bases lay in between. Germline-derived CDR1 and CDR2 are MNHNS and SASEGT. The CDR3 consists of 14 residues. CDR3 sequence: CASRLLEPSYEQYF. The CDR3 coding sequence is TGTGCCAGCAGACTACTAGAACCATCCTACGAGCAGTACTTC.

The sample holds a few counts of this clone. V is TRBV29-1 and J is TRBJ1-2; perhaps TRBD1 as D (5 bases). The germline V and J ends were trimmed by 3 bases and 4 bases, with 12 bases remaining between them. The CDR3 runs to 13 residues. CDR1 is SQVTM and CDR2 is ANQGSEA in the germline V gene. For the CDR3, the DNA is TGCAGCGTTGAGGTCGGGGGGGGCTATGGCTACACCTTC. Translation gives CSVEVGGGYGYTF.

The table lists this clone with a count of one. The junction does not match germline at one end; this may be a read error. V and J are TRBV6-6 and TRBJ1-1; 9 nucleotides match TRBD1. The CDR3 runs to 15 residues. Germline CDR1 MNHNY, CDR2 SVGAGI (reference sequence). Here the CDR3 DNA reads TGTGCCAGCAGCTCCCGGGACAGGGAGAACGCTGAAGCTTTCTTT. Translating gives CASSSRDRENAEAFF.

This sequence joins TRBV19 and TRBJ2-3, with unresolved D. Per the germline V gene, CDR1 is LNHDA and CDR2 is SQIVND (reference sequence). V was pared by 5 bases and J by 5 bases, with 5 bases between. This CDR3 is built from 11 residues. This CDR3 reads CASSVVDTQYF. Written as DNA, the CDR3 is TGTGCCAGTAGTGTCGTAGATACGCAGTATTTT.

CDR3 DNA sequence: TGTGCCAGCAGTTTAAGTTTGATACGCGCCTATGGCTACACCTTC. Translation: CASSLSLIRAYGYTF. The chain links TRBV28 to TRBJ1-2; D is unresolved. The CDR3 loop spans 15 amino acids. Trimming took 2 bases from V and 4 from J, leaving 14 bases between them. Per germline, CDR1 MDHEN and CDR2 SYDVKM.

The V gene is TRBV2, the J gene TRBJ1-2, with D perhaps TRBD1 (5 bases). V shed 8 bases and J shed 3 bases, with 13 bases lying between them. The V gene's germline CDR1 is SNHLY and CDR2 FYNNEI. The CDR3 has 13 amino acids. This chain's CDR3 is CASLGRVDYGYTF. The CDR3 DNA is TGTGCCAGCCTGGGCAGGGTGGACTATGGCTACACCTTC.

V is TRBV5-4 and J is TRBJ1-1, with 8 bases lining up with TRBD1. This CDR3 has 16 residues. Trimming cost V 4 bases and J 1 base; bases outside gene matches: 9. Germline assignment: CDR1 SGHNT and CDR2 YYREEE (reference sequence). The CDR3 reads CASSKLGTGWNTEAFF. The CDR3 bases are TGTGCCAGCAGCAAGTTAGGGACAGGATGGAACACTGAAGCTTTCTTT.

The chain is built from TRBV5-1 and TRBJ1-1; TRBD1 matches 8 bases. J gave up 1 base and V 1 base, and 6 bases lay outside the gene matches. The CDR3 totals 16 residues. CDR1 SGHRS and CDR2 YFSETQ come from the germline V gene. CDR3 nucleotide sequence: TGCGCCAGCAGCTTGACGGACAGGGTAGCGAACACTGAAGCTTTCTTT. It is translated as CASSLTDRVANTEAFF.

This clone appeared a few times. This chain connects TRBV16 to TRBJ1-2, with 9 bases fitting TRBD1. Trimming cost V 3 bases and J 5 bases; bases outside gene matches: 1. The V gene's germline CDR1 is KGHSY and CDR2 FQNENV. CDR3 length: 13 residues. The CDR3 reads CASSQTGGYGYTF. CDR3 DNA sequence: TGTGCCAGCAGCCAGACAGGGGGATATGGCTACACCTTC.

J is TRBJ2-7 and V is TRBV7-2, with D perhaps TRBD2 (6 bases). Looked up from germline, CDR1 is SGHTA and CDR2 is FQGNSA. Trimming stripped 4 bases from V and 0 bases from J, with 16 bases between. The CDR3 has 16 amino acids. The CDR3 protein is CASSSRKGRSSYEQYF. CDR3 DNA sequence: TGTGCCAGCAGCTCCCGCAAAGGGAGGTCCTCCTACGAGCAGTACTTC.

V usage is TRBV10-3 and J usage is TRBJ1-5; 7 bases are shared with TRBD1. The J segment lost 1 base and the V segment lost 6 bases, leaving 6 bases of the junction unmatched. The CDR3 runs to 15 residues. Germline CDR1 ENHRY, CDR2 SYGVKD. The CDR3 bases are TGTGCCATCAGCCCATCGGACAGGAGCAATCAGCCCCAGCATTTT. Translation: CAISPSDRSNQPQHF.

V and J are TRBV12-5 and TRBJ2-1; 12 bases map to TRBD2. The CDR3 runs 21 residues. Germline assignment: CDR1 LGHNT and CDR2 FRNRAP. V lost 2 bases to trimming and J lost 1 base; unmatched junction nucleotides: 15. Written as DNA, the CDR3 is TGTGCTAGTGGTTTGTGGAATCCTCTTCTAGCGGGAGGGAGGTCCTACAATGAGCAGTTCTTC. This translates into CASGLWNPLLAGGRSYNEQFF.

As concerns this clone: At one end, the junction sequence differs from germline, possibly due to a read error. The chain couples TRBV7-7 to TRBJ2-3, with TRBD2 matching over 15 bases. This CDR3 is 18 amino acids long. Germline V CDR1 and CDR2: SSHAT, FNYEAQ (reference sequence). In DNA, the CDR3 is TGTGCTAGCAGCTTAGGACTAGCGGGAGGGCCGGGCACAGATACGCAGTATTTT. Amino acid sequence: CASSLGLAGGPGTDTQYF.

This clone was detected only a few times. The rearrangement links TRBV14 to TRBJ2-7, with 7 bases aligning to TRBD2. Germline V gene data show CDR1 as SGHDN and CDR2 as FVKESK. The J segment lost 0 bases and the V segment lost 5 bases, leaving 7 bases of the junction unmatched. The CDR3 has 15 residues. CDR3 protein: CASSFGTTLSYEQYF. The CDR3 coding sequence is TGTGCCAGCAGCTTCGGGACTACCCTCTCCTACGAGCAGTACTTC.

The gene calls are TRBV11-2 and TRBJ1-1; possible D gene TRBD1, 5 bases. The CDR3 runs 14 residues. Germline loops: CDR1 SGHAT, CDR2 FQNNGV. V shed 1 base and J shed 1 base, with 7 bases lying between them. The CDR3 region is CASSLVGGNTEAFF. For the CDR3, the DNA is TGTGCCAGCAGCTTAGTGGGGGGGAACACTGAAGCTTTCTTT.

This clone was detected only once. DNA for the CDR3: TGCGCCAGCAGCCAGGGGGACAGTTTCACCGGGGAGCTGTTTTTT. This codes for CASSQGDSFTGELFF. This rearrangement joins TRBV4-3 to TRBJ2-2, with 7 bases that match TRBD1. This CDR3 spans 15 amino acids. Germline CDR1 reads LGHNA; CDR2 reads YSLEER. V shed 3 bases and J 4 bases; nucleotides not matched to a gene: 5.

This sequence joins TRBV5-1 and TRBJ2-5, with D uncertain. CDR1 and CDR2 (germline): SGHRS, YFSETQ. The CDR3 contains 16 residues. Trimming left V 2 bases short and J 0 bases short, with 14 bases between. CDR3 sequence reads: CASSLGGSSYQETQYF. In DNA, the CDR3 is TGCGCCAGCAGCTTAGGCGGCAGCAGCTACCAAGAGACCCAGTACTTC.

V usage is TRBV7-2 and J usage is TRBJ2-1; TRBD2 matches at 7 bases. Per the germline V gene, CDR1 is SGHTA and CDR2 is FQGNSA. V lost 1 base, J lost 9 bases, and 6 bases stayed unmatched. The CDR3 length is 14 residues. The CDR3 region is CASSLGPGGVEQFF. The CDR3 DNA reads TGTGCCAGCAGCTTAGGGCCTGGGGGGGTTGAGCAGTTCTTC.

This chain joins TRBV18 and TRBJ2-7; 8 nucleotides align to TRBD1. With 3 bases clipped from V and 7 bases from J, the junction kept 8 bases outside the gene matches. The germline V gene has CDR1 KGHSH and CDR2 LQKENI. This CDR3 comprises 14 residues. This CDR3 is CASSPRQGTVEQYF. In DNA form, the CDR3 reads TGTGCCAGCTCACCTAGACAGGGGACGGTTGAGCAGTACTTC.

The chain is built from TRBV19 and TRBJ2-1; 9 bases agree with TRBD1. With V trimmed by 4 bases and J by 7 bases, 11 bases remained unmatched. The CDR3 length is 16 residues. Germline assignment: CDR1 LNHDA and CDR2 SQIVND (reference sequence). CDR3 protein: CASSNPRGQGTNEQFF. The CDR3, as DNA: TGTGCCAGTAGTAACCCCCGGGGACAGGGCACAAATGAGCAGTTCTTC.